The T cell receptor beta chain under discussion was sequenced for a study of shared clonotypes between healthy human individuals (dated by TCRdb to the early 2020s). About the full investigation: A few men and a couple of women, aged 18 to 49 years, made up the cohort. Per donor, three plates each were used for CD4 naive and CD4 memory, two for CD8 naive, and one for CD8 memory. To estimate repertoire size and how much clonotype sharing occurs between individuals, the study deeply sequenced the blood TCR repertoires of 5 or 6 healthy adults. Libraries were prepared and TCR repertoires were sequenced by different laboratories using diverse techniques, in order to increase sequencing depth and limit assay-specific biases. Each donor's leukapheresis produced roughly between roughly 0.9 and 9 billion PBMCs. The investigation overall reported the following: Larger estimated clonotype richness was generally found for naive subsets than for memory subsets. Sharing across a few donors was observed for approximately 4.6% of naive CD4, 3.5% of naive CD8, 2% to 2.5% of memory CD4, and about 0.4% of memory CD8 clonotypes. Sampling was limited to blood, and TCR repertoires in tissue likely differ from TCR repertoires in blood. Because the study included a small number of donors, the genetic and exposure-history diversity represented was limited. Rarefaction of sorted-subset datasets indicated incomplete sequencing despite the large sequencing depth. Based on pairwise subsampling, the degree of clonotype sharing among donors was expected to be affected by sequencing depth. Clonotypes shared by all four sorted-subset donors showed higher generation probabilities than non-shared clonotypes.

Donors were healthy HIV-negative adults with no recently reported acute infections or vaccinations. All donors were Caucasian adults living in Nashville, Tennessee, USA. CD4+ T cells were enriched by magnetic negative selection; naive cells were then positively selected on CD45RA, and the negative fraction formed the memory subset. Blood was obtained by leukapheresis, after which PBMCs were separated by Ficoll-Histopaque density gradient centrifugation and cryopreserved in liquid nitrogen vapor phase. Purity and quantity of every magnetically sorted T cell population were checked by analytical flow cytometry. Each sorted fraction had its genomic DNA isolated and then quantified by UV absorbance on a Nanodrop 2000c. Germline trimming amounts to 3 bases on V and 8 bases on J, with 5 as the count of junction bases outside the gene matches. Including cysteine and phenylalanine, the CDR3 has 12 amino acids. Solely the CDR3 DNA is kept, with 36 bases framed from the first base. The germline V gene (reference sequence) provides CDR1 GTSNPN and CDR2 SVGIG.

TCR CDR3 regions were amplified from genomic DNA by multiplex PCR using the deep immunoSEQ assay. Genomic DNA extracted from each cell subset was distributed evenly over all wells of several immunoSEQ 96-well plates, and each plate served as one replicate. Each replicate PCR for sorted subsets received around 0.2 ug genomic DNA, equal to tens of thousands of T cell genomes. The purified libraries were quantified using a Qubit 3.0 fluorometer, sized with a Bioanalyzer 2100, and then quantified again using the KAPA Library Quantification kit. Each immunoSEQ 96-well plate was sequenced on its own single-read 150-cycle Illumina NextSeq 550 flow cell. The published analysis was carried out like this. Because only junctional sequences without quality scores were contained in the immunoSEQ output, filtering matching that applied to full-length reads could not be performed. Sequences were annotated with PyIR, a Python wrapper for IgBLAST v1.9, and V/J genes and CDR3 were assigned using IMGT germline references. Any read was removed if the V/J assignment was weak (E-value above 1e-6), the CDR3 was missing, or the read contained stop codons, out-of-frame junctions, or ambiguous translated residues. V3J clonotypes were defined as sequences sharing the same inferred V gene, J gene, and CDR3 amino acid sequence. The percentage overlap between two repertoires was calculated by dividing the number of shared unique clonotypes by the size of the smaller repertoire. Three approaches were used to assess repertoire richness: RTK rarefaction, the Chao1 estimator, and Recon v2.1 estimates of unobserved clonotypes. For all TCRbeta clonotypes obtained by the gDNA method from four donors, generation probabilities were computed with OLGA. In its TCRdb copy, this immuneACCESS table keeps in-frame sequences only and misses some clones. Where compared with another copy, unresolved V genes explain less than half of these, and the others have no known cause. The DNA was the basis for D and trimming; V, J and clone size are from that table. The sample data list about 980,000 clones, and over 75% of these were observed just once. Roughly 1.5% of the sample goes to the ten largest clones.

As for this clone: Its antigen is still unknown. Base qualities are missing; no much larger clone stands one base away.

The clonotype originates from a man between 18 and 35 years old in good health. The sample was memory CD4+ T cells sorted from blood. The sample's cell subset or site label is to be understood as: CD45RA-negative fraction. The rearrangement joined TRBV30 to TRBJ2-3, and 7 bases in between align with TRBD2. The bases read TGTGCCTGGAGCGAGACTAGCACTACGCAGTATTTT. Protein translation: CAWSETSTTQYF.